The present entry profiles one T cell receptor beta chain with its context. It lacks a known antigen. It has no much larger one-base neighbor in the sample; base qualities were not kept. The CDR3 starts with the cysteine, ends with the phenylalanine, and has 14 residues. Only the CDR3 portion is preserved as DNA: 42 bases, with reading frame beginning at the first base. The germline V gene gives CDR1 as SGHTA and CDR2 as FQGNSA. V and J are truncated by 1 base and 8 bases respectively, leaving an intervening sequence of 11 bases. TCRbeta CDR3 regions were amplified from genomic DNA by means of the immunoSEQ Assay, a bias-controlled multiplex PCR. Regarding the original processing steps: The number of nucleated cells in each sample was estimated from the amplification of reference gene primers within the assay. To quantify the absolute abundance of each unique TCRbeta CDR3 rearrangement, sequence reads were collapsed and filtered. For each sample, productive Simpson clonality was calculated as the square root of Simpson's diversity index across productive rearrangements. Not all clones reach the TCRdb copy of this immuneACCESS table, which keeps in-frame sequences only. Checked studies attribute under half of the gap to unresolved V genes and leave the rest unexplained. The V and J calls and clone size were taken over from that table, and D and trimming were inferred from the DNA. Present in this sample are hundreds of thousands of clones, 70% to 90% of which were seen just once. Clones ranked in the top ten supply 1.3% to 1.5% of the sample.

This sample stems from a study of blood T cell repertoires in COVID-19 (dated by TCRdb to between 2020 and 2021). Looking at the study overall: The collaborator samples originated in the United States, Italy and Spain and spanned the acute and convalescent phases of COVID-19. The material from the prospective study consisted of cDNA or gDNA derived from T cells, B-cell-depleted T cells, or PBMCs. The dataset comprised deeply sampled blood TCRbeta repertoires from subjects exposed to, actively infected with, or recovered from COVID-19. The repertoires were released in a freely available public database intended as a resource for research on the immune response to SARS-CoV-2. Samples came from the ongoing ImmuneRACE study (first 160 participants) plus 1,254 subjects from 6 global collaborators. Sample metadata almost always included a de-identified subject ID, COVID-19 status, age in years and sex. Where available, HLA class I and class II types were obtained from metadata supplied by the sample provider rather than from assay-based typing.

Whole blood was collected in K2EDTA tubes by collaborating institutions according to the institutions' own protocols. For TCRbeta analysis, collaborator samples were shipped as frozen whole blood, as isolated PBMCs, or as DNA extracted from either sample type. Study-level results and caveats: The amount of clinical and demographic metadata varied by source and participant and was provided uncurated.

Sequencing was performed on peripheral blood. The receptor comes from a man older than 75 with acute or convalescent COVID-19. The chain uses TRBV7-2 and TRBJ1-4, with no reliable assignment of the D segment. CDR3 protein: CASSLEPGWEKLFF. The sequence in DNA is TGTGCCAGCAGCTTAGAACCGGGATGGGAAAAACTGTTTTTT.